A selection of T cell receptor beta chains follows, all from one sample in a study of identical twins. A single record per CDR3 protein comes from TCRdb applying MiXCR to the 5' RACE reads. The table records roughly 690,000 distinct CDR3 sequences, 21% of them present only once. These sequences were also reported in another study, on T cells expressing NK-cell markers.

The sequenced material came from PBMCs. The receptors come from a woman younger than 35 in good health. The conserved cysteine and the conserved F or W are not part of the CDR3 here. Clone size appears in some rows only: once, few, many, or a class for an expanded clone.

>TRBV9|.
ASSVSPGSSGRTYNEQF
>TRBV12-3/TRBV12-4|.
ASVPGASYNEQF
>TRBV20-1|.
SANDRGQPYEQY
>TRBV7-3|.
ASSLQTNPGNEQF
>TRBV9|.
ASSVGGQNNSPFH
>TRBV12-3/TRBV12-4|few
ASSPDPDFDFYGYT
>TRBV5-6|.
ASSGAPGDTQY
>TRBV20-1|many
SALAGNEQF
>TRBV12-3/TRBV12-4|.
ASSETTSGGTDTQY
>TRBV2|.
ASSGPPDEKLF
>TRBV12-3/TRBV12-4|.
ASSLPVGEQF
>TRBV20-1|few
SAIPPYQETQY
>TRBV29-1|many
SVEASGRAYEQY
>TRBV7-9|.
ATPNIGELF
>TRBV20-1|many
SASSGEPSGANVLT
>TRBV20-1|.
SARPPGSYGYT
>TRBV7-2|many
ASSPPGLAGGNEQF
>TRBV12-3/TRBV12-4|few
ASRAGQPGAF
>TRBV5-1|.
ASSLNGLPAEQY
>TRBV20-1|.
SASEGLLNEKLF
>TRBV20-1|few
SARDRPGEGRYEQY
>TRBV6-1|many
ASSAPGATNEKLF
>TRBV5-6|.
ASSFSLSRRRGEQY
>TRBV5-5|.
ASSRFWDRSYEQY